A selection of T cell receptor beta chains follows, all from one sample in a study of cytomegalovirus exposure and HLA in healthy donors. Measured with immunoSEQ multiplex PCR; TCRdb has only the in-frame clones, and not every one. The sample includes 150,000 to 200,000 clones, approximately 80% of them seen just once. The source material was PBMCs. These receptors all come from a woman aged 40 to 55 in good health and CMV-seropositive. The CDR3 runs from the conserved cysteine through the conserved F or W. D genes are given only for firm matches. Only some rows state a clone size, as once, few, many or a class for expanded clones.

d_call: TRBD1; cdr3_length: 14; v_call: TRBV2; clone_size: NA; j_call: TRBJ1-5; cdr3_nt: TGTGCCAGCAGCGACAGGGGTAGCAATCAGCCCCAGCATTTT; cdr3_aa: CASSDRGSNQPQHF
d_call: TRBD2; cdr3_length: 17; v_call: TRBV19; clone_size: NA; j_call: TRBJ2-3; cdr3_nt: TGTGCCAGTAGTTTTGTCGCCAGCGGGAGGGGGTCAGATACGCAGTATTTT; cdr3_aa: CASSFVASGRGSDTQYF
d_call: TRBD1; cdr3_length: 15; v_call: TRBV9; clone_size: NA; j_call: TRBJ1-6; cdr3_nt: TGTGCCAGCAGCGAGACGGGACAGGGTAATTCACCCCTCCACTTT; cdr3_aa: CASSETGQGNSPLHF
d_call: NA; cdr3_length: 13; v_call: TRBV6-5; clone_size: NA; j_call: TRBJ2-5; cdr3_nt: TGTGCCAGCAGTCCCACTAGCTCAGAGACCCAGTACTTC; cdr3_aa: CASSPTSSETQYF
d_call: NA; cdr3_length: 15; v_call: TRBV5-1; clone_size: few; j_call: TRBJ1-1; cdr3_nt: TGCGCCAGCAGCTCCGGTGGGGGCGAGAACACTGAAGCTTTCTTT; cdr3_aa: CASSSGGGENTEAFF
d_call: TRBD1; cdr3_length: 16; v_call: TRBV18; clone_size: NA; j_call: TRBJ2-6; cdr3_nt: TGTGCCAGCTCACCCTCGACAGGGACCGGGGCCAACGTCCTGACTTTC; cdr3_aa: CASSPSTGTGANVLTF
d_call: TRBD1; cdr3_length: 14; v_call: TRBV30; clone_size: few; j_call: TRBJ1-4; cdr3_nt: TGTGCCTGGAGTAGAGGACAGGGCAATGAAAAACTGTTTTTT; cdr3_aa: CAWSRGQGNEKLFF
d_call: TRBD1; cdr3_length: 16; v_call: TRBV7-2; clone_size: NA; j_call: TRBJ2-1; cdr3_nt: TGTGCCAGCAGCCTCGGGACAGGAGCCACCTACAATGAGCAGTTCTTC; cdr3_aa: CASSLGTGATYNEQFF
d_call: TRBD1; cdr3_length: 14; v_call: TRBV25-1; clone_size: NA; j_call: TRBJ2-2; cdr3_nt: TGTGCCAGCAGTGCCACAGGGGACACCGGGGAGCTGTTTTTT; cdr3_aa: CASSATGDTGELFF
d_call: TRBD2; cdr3_length: 14; v_call: TRBV7-2; clone_size: NA; j_call: TRBJ2-7; cdr3_nt: TGTGCCAGCAGCTTCCAGCGGGGGACCTACGAGCAGTACTTC; cdr3_aa: CASSFQRGTYEQYF
d_call: NA; cdr3_length: 14; v_call: TRBV5-6; clone_size: NA; j_call: TRBJ2-1; cdr3_nt: TGTGCCAGCAGCCCGCGGGGGCGGGGAAATGAGCAGTTCTTC; cdr3_aa: CASSPRGRGNEQFF
d_call: NA; cdr3_length: 11; v_call: TRBV7-2; clone_size: once; j_call: TRBJ2-7; cdr3_nt: TGTGCCAGCAGCTTATCCGAAGCCCAGTACTTC; cdr3_aa: CASSLSEAQYF
d_call: NA; cdr3_length: 15; v_call: TRBV5-5; clone_size: few; j_call: TRBJ1-1; cdr3_nt: TGTGCCAGCAGTTTCCCACAGGGAATGAACACTGAAGCTTTCTTT; cdr3_aa: CASSFPQGMNTEAFF
d_call: TRBD2; cdr3_length: 16; v_call: TRBV7-6; clone_size: NA; j_call: TRBJ2-7; cdr3_nt: TGTGCCAGCAGCCCTGGGGCTAGCGGGAACTCCTACGAGCAGTACTTC; cdr3_aa: CASSPGASGNSYEQYF
d_call: NA; cdr3_length: 13; v_call: TRBV18; clone_size: NA; j_call: TRBJ2-5; cdr3_nt: TGTGCCAGCTCACCACCACTATCAGAGACCCAGTACTTC; cdr3_aa: CASSPPLSETQYF
d_call: NA; cdr3_length: 14; v_call: TRBV16; clone_size: NA; j_call: TRBJ1-4; cdr3_nt: TGTGCCAGCAGCCCCCGGGGGGAAGCTGAAAAACTGTTTTTT; cdr3_aa: CASSPRGEAEKLFF
d_call: NA; cdr3_length: 15; v_call: TRBV10-3; clone_size: NA; j_call: TRBJ1-4; cdr3_nt: TGTGCCATCAGTGATTTCGGAGGGGCTAATGAAAAACTGTTTTTT; cdr3_aa: CAISDFGGANEKLFF
d_call: TRBD2; cdr3_length: 16; v_call: TRBV7-9; clone_size: NA; j_call: TRBJ2-2; cdr3_nt: TGTGCCAGCAGCCGAATTAGCGGGAGGGCTGTCGGGGAGCTGTTTTTT; cdr3_aa: CASSRISGRAVGELFF
d_call: NA; cdr3_length: 12; v_call: TRBV19; clone_size: NA; j_call: TRBJ2-3; cdr3_nt: TGTGCCAGTAAAAAGCTAACAGATACGCAGTATTTT; cdr3_aa: CASKKLTDTQYF
d_call: TRBD2; cdr3_length: 14; v_call: TRBV2; clone_size: NA; j_call: TRBJ2-3; cdr3_nt: TGTGCCAGCGAGGCGGGGGGACACACAGATACGCAGTATTTT; cdr3_aa: CASEAGGHTDTQYF
d_call: NA; cdr3_length: 14; v_call: TRBV5-1; clone_size: NA; j_call: TRBJ2-2; cdr3_nt: TGCGCCAGCAATTCCGACAATCTGGCCGGGGAGCTGTTTTTT; cdr3_aa: CASNSDNLAGELFF
d_call: NA; cdr3_length: 14; v_call: TRBV6-1; clone_size: NA; j_call: TRBJ2-2; cdr3_nt: TGTGCCAGCAGTGAATACGACAGGCTCTTTGAGCTGTTTTTT; cdr3_aa: CASSEYDRLFELFF
d_call: TRBD2; cdr3_length: 17; v_call: TRBV7-8; clone_size: once; j_call: TRBJ2-7; cdr3_nt: TGTGCCAGCAGCCCTCGGACTAGCGGGGAAGGGTCCTACGAGCAGTACTTC; cdr3_aa: CASSPRTSGEGSYEQYF
d_call: NA; cdr3_length: 15; v_call: TRBV27; clone_size: NA; j_call: TRBJ2-7; cdr3_nt: TGTGCCAGCAGTTTAAGGTTGCGGGGCGCCTACGAGCAGTACTTC; cdr3_aa: CASSLRLRGAYEQYF
d_call: TRBD2; cdr3_length: 15; v_call: TRBV5-1; clone_size: few; j_call: TRBJ2-1; cdr3_nt: TGCGCCAGCAGCTTGGATTTTAGCGGGGGGAATGAGCAGTTCTTC; cdr3_aa: CASSLDFSGGNEQFF
d_call: TRBD1; cdr3_length: 15; v_call: TRBV2; clone_size: NA; j_call: TRBJ2-5; cdr3_nt: TGTGCCAGTCAGAGCCGGGACAGGGGCAGCGAGACCCAGTACTTC; cdr3_aa: CASQSRDRGSETQYF
d_call: TRBD2; cdr3_length: 18; v_call: TRBV11-2; clone_size: NA; j_call: TRBJ2-3; cdr3_nt: TGTGCCAGCAGCTTAGGTTCTTTGGCGGGAGGAACCACAGATACGCAGTATTTT; cdr3_aa: CASSLGSLAGGTTDTQYF
d_call: NA; cdr3_length: 14; v_call: TRBV18; clone_size: NA; j_call: TRBJ2-7; cdr3_nt: TGTGCCAGCTCACCAGGTCTAGTTGACTACGAGCAGTACTTC; cdr3_aa: CASSPGLVDYEQYF
d_call: TRBD2; cdr3_length: 14; v_call: TRBV29-1; clone_size: NA; j_call: TRBJ2-3; cdr3_nt: TGCAGCGTTGAACTAGCGGGGGCCGCAGATACGCAGTATTTT; cdr3_aa: CSVELAGAADTQYF
d_call: TRBD2; cdr3_length: 18; v_call: TRBV7-2; clone_size: NA; j_call: TRBJ2-1; cdr3_nt: TGTGCCAGCAGCTCATGGACTAGCCCAAGCGGGGCCTACAATGAGCAGTTCTTC; cdr3_aa: CASSSWTSPSGAYNEQFF
d_call: TRBD1; cdr3_length: 13; v_call: TRBV4-3; clone_size: NA; j_call: TRBJ1-1; cdr3_nt: TGCGCCAGCAGCCAAGGACAGGGGGCTGAAGCTTTCTTT; cdr3_aa: CASSQGQGAEAFF
d_call: NA; cdr3_length: 13; v_call: TRBV11-2; clone_size: NA; j_call: TRBJ1-1; cdr3_nt: TGTGCCAGCAGCTTCGACATGAACACTGAAGCTTTCTTT; cdr3_aa: CASSFDMNTEAFF
d_call: TRBD1; cdr3_length: 15; v_call: TRBV6-5; clone_size: NA; j_call: TRBJ1-2; cdr3_nt: TGTGCCAGCAGTTCAAGGGACAGGCCTAACTATGGCTACACCTTC; cdr3_aa: CASSSRDRPNYGYTF
d_call: NA; cdr3_length: 14; v_call: TRBV6-6; clone_size: NA; j_call: TRBJ1-5; cdr3_nt: TGTGCCAGCAGTTACACAGGTGGCAATTGGCCCCAGCATTTT; cdr3_aa: CASSYTGGNWPQHF
d_call: TRBD2; cdr3_length: 18; v_call: TRBV5-4; clone_size: once; j_call: TRBJ2-2; cdr3_nt: TGTGCCAGCAGCTTGGCCGGACTAGCGGGAATGAACACCGGGGAGCTGTTTTTT; cdr3_aa: CASSLAGLAGMNTGELFF
d_call: NA; cdr3_length: 13; v_call: TRBV29-1; clone_size: NA; j_call: TRBJ1-1; cdr3_nt: TGCAGCGTTGAAGTGGCAGAGAACACTGAAGCTTTCTTT; cdr3_aa: CSVEVAENTEAFF
d_call: NA; cdr3_length: 13; v_call: TRBV5-1; clone_size: NA; j_call: TRBJ2-7; cdr3_nt: TGCGCCAGCAGCCTATCCCCCACCTACGAGCAGTACTTC; cdr3_aa: CASSLSPTYEQYF
d_call: TRBD2; cdr3_length: 16; v_call: TRBV2; clone_size: NA; j_call: TRBJ2-5; cdr3_nt: TGTGCCAGCGGGCTAGCGGGGGGCCGAATCCAAGAGACCCAGTACTTC; cdr3_aa: CASGLAGGRIQETQYF
d_call: TRBD1; cdr3_length: 14; v_call: TRBV18; clone_size: few; j_call: TRBJ2-7; cdr3_nt: TGTGCCAGCTCCATGACAGGGGAGAACTACGAGCAGTACTTC; cdr3_aa: CASSMTGENYEQYF